A selection of T cell receptor beta chains follows, all from one sample in a study of shared clonotypes between healthy human individuals. The table came from immunoSEQ multiplex PCR; TCRdb's copy has only in-frame clones and leaves some out. The sample carries 330,000 or so clones, over 65% recorded once. Material for sequencing was memory CD4+ T cells sorted from blood. These receptor sequences come from a man between 25 and 39 years old in good health. Both conserved end residues are part of each CDR3. A D gene is named only where the DNA matches it firmly. Size is stated for part of the rows, as once, few or many counts, or as a class when the clone is expanded.

CDR3 protein	CDR3 DNA	J gene	V gene	clone size	D gene
CASSSWDRSDQPQHF	TGTGCCAGCAGTAGCTGGGACAGGTCGGATCAGCCCCAGCATTTT	TRBJ1-5	TRBV28	NA	TRBD1
CASSTGQKDTQYF	TGTGCCAGTAGTACGGGACAGAAGGATACGCAGTATTTT	TRBJ2-3	TRBV19	once	TRBD1
CASSVNYYEQYF	TGCGCCAGCAGTGTGAATTACTACGAGCAGTACTTC	TRBJ2-7	TRBV10-2	NA	NA
CASSLGGGELFF	TGCGCCAGCAGCTTGGGCGGAGGGGAGCTGTTTTTT	TRBJ2-2	TRBV5-1	NA	NA
CASSLGEWTGHTEAFF	TGTGCCAGCAGCTTAGGGGAATGGACAGGTCACACTGAAGCTTTCTTT	TRBJ1-1	TRBV7-9	NA	TRBD1
CASSLPGSSVVNEQFF	TGTGCCAGCAGTTTGCCTGGGAGTAGCGTGGTCAATGAGCAGTTCTTC	TRBJ2-1	TRBV28	NA	NA
CSASTGAPTDTQYF	TGCAGCGCCTCCACAGGGGCCCCCACAGATACGCAGTATTTT	TRBJ2-3	TRBV29-1	NA	TRBD1
CASSLGRAYNEQFF	TGTGCCAGCAGCTTGGGCAGGGCTTACAATGAGCAGTTCTTC	TRBJ2-1	TRBV5-6	NA	NA
CASSEKIPGQGNEQFF	TGTGCCAGCAGTGAAAAGATTCCGGGACAGGGGAATGAGCAGTTCTTC	TRBJ2-1	TRBV25-1	NA	TRBD1
CASSLRTSGIVSYNEQFF	TGTGCCAGTAGTCTAAGGACTAGCGGGATTGTATCCTACAATGAGCAGTTCTTC	TRBJ2-1	TRBV19	NA	TRBD2
CASTRTTTTNEKLFF	TGTGCCAGCACGAGGACGACAACAACTAATGAAAAACTGTTTTTT	TRBJ1-4	TRBV2	NA	NA
CASSLDRGSGNTIYF	TGCGCCAGCAGCTTGGACAGGGGCTCTGGAAACACCATATATTTT	TRBJ1-3	TRBV5-1	NA	TRBD1
CASSLMDRASEQYF	TGTGCCAGCAGCTTAATGGACAGGGCTTCCGAGCAGTACTTC	TRBJ2-7	TRBV7-9	NA	TRBD1
CASSFRVAREAFF	TGTGCCAGCAGCTTCAGGGTCGCGCGTGAAGCTTTCTTT	TRBJ1-1	TRBV5-6	NA	NA
CASSLTSGRSSSPGELFF	TGTGCCAGCAGCTTGACTAGCGGGAGGTCATCGAGCCCCGGGGAGCTGTTTTTT	TRBJ2-2	TRBV5-5	NA	TRBD2
CASSLRTSGRASNEQFF	TGCGCCAGCAGCTTGCGGACTAGCGGGAGGGCGTCGAATGAGCAGTTCTTC	TRBJ2-1	TRBV5-1	few	TRBD2
CAISESTRGSEQYF	TGTGCCATCAGTGAGTCGACCAGGGGCAGCGAGCAGTACTTC	TRBJ2-7	TRBV10-3	few	NA
CASSQEETQYF	TGTGCCAGCAGCCAAGAGGAAACGCAGTATTTT	TRBJ2-3	TRBV14	NA	NA
CASSPDRAPGVLTF	TGTGCCAGCAGCCCGGACAGGGCCCCAGGGGTCCTGACTTTC	TRBJ2-6	TRBV7-2	many	TRBD1
CASASYPSGTAQYF	TGCGCCAGCGCCTCCTACCCAAGCGGGACCGCGCAGTATTTT	TRBJ2-3	TRBV4-1	NA	TRBD2
CASSLVAARNTDTQYF	TGCGCCAGCAGCTTGGTCGCGGCCCGAAACACAGATACGCAGTATTTT	TRBJ2-3	TRBV5-1	NA	NA
CASSLYRGSYEQYF	TGTGCCAGCAGTTTATACAGGGGGTCCTACGAGCAGTACTTC	TRBJ2-7	TRBV27	NA	TRBD1
CASSLGRLQGEQYF	TGTGCCAGCAGCTTGGGCAGGCTTCAGGGGGAGCAGTACTTC	TRBJ2-7	TRBV5-4	NA	NA
CASSFGDSSYEQYF	TGCGCCAGCAGCTTTGGGGACAGCTCCTACGAGCAGTACTTC	TRBJ2-7	TRBV5-1	many	TRBD1
CASRDGPTYEQYF	TGTGCCAGCAGGGACGGACCGACCTACGAGCAGTACTTC	TRBJ2-7	TRBV6-5	NA	NA
CASSRGSYEGLFF	TGTGCCAGCAGTAGGGGGAGCTATGAGGGGCTGTTTTTT	TRBJ1-4	TRBV6-6	NA	NA
CASSFWAGNKNTEAFF	TGTGCCAGTAGTTTCTGGGCAGGGAACAAGAACACTGAAGCTTTCTTT	TRBJ1-1	TRBV19	NA	NA
CASSLGTGAYEQYF	TGCGCCAGCAGCTTGGGGACAGGGGCCTACGAGCAGTACTTC	TRBJ2-7	TRBV5-1	once	TRBD1
CASSPGTGVYNEQFF	TGTGCCAGCTCGCCCGGGACAGGGGTCTACAATGAGCAGTTCTTC	TRBJ2-1	TRBV18	NA	TRBD1
CASSLEGLGTYNEQFF	TGCGCCAGCAGCTTGGAGGGACTAGGAACCTACAATGAGCAGTTCTTC	TRBJ2-1	TRBV5-1	few	TRBD2
CASRGTSGRSVEQYF	TGTGCCAGCCGCGGGACTAGCGGGAGGAGTGTCGAGCAGTACTTC	TRBJ2-7	TRBV6-6	NA	TRBD2
CASSQVYKGRSYEQYF	TGTGCCAGCAGCCAAGTGTACAAGGGGCGCTCCTACGAGCAGTACTTC	TRBJ2-7	TRBV14	NA	NA
CASEWGPPGTEAFF	TGTGCCAGCGAGTGGGGGCCACCCGGGACTGAAGCTTTCTTT	TRBJ1-1	TRBV6-1	NA	NA
CASSHSGRVADTQYF	TGTGCCAGCAGCCACAGCGGGAGGGTAGCAGATACGCAGTATTTT	TRBJ2-3	TRBV5-4	NA	TRBD2
CASGPGLPLSGNTIYF	TGCGCCAGCGGCCCGGGACTTCCTTTATCTGGAAACACCATATATTTT	TRBJ1-3	TRBV5-1	NA	NA
CAISNSKRETQYF	TGTGCCATCAGCAACTCAAAACGGGAGACCCAGTACTTC	TRBJ2-5	TRBV10-3	NA	NA
CAIREGPDRGTGNQPQHF	TGTGCCATCAGAGAGGGACCAGACAGGGGGACAGGCAATCAGCCCCAGCATTTT	TRBJ1-5	TRBV10-3	few	TRBD1
CASGPGGDTQYF	TGTGCTAGTGGTCCCGGAGGAGATACGCAGTATTTT	TRBJ2-3	TRBV12-5	NA	NA
CASSKGRGWNTGELFF	TGTGCCAGCAGTAAGGGAAGGGGATGGAACACCGGGGAGCTGTTTTTT	TRBJ2-2	TRBV27	NA	NA
CASSLVLNSYEQYF	TGCGCCAGCAGCTTGGTCCTTAATTCGTACGAGCAGTACTTC	TRBJ2-7	TRBV5-1	NA	NA
CASSLLMTGTSASEQFF	TGCGCCAGCAGCTTGCTAATGACCGGGACTAGCGCAAGTGAGCAGTTCTTC	TRBJ2-1	TRBV5-1	NA	TRBD2
CASSLGGSILSSEAFF	TGCGCCAGCAGCTTGGGGGGGAGTATACTTTCTTCCGAAGCTTTCTTT	TRBJ1-1	TRBV5-1	NA	NA
CASSFRGNTQYF	TGTGCCAGCAGTTTTCGTGGGAATACGCAGTATTTT	TRBJ2-3	TRBV28	few	NA
CASNPGGVRGNQPQHF	TGTGCCAGCAACCCCGGGGGGGTCAGGGGGAATCAGCCCCAGCATTTT	TRBJ1-5	TRBV2	NA	TRBD1
CASSALAGGRVETQYF	TGTGCCAGCAGCGCCTTAGCGGGAGGGAGGGTAGAGACCCAGTACTTC	TRBJ2-5	TRBV9	NA	TRBD2
CASSIDVYNEQFF	TGTGCCAGCAGTATTGACGTATACAATGAGCAGTTCTTC	TRBJ2-1	TRBV28	few	NA
CSGWTGGGYGYTF	TGCAGCGGGTGGACAGGGGGCGGCTATGGCTACACCTTC	TRBJ1-2	TRBV29-1	few	TRBD1
CASSKTGGSLSNEQFF	TGTGCCAGCAGCAAAACAGGGGGTAGCTTAAGCAATGAGCAGTTCTTC	TRBJ2-1	TRBV14	NA	TRBD1
CASSIQGEWDTGELFF	TGTGCCAGCAGTATACAGGGGGAGTGGGACACCGGGGAGCTGTTTTTT	TRBJ2-2	TRBV27	NA	TRBD1
CASSQDGGGYTDTQYF	TGCGCCAGCAGCCAAGATGGGGGGGGATACACAGATACGCAGTATTTT	TRBJ2-3	TRBV4-1	NA	TRBD2
CACAWVNEQFF	TGTGCCTGCGCTTGGGTGAATGAGCAGTTCTTC	TRBJ2-1	TRBV30	NA	NA
CASSLPLGYNEQFF	TGTGCCAGCAGTTTACCCCTGGGGTACAATGAGCAGTTCTTC	TRBJ2-1	TRBV5-4	NA	NA
CASSDRPPETQYF	TGTGCCAGCAGTGATCGGCCCCCGGAGACCCAGTACTTC	TRBJ2-5	TRBV2	NA	NA
CASSPRNRGDTEAFF	TGTGCCAGCTCACCACGGAACAGGGGCGACACTGAAGCTTTCTTT	TRBJ1-1	TRBV18	NA	TRBD1
CASSAGTPYGYTF	TGCGCCAGCAGCGCTGGGACGCCCTATGGCTACACCTTC	TRBJ1-2	TRBV5-1	NA	NA